Each of the 18 T cell receptor beta chains below was sequenced from the same sample in a study of shared clonotypes between healthy human individuals (dated by TCRdb to the early 2020s). The library was prepared using the immunoSEQ multiplex PCR assay. Held by TCRdb, this immuneACCESS table contains in-frame sequences only and omits some clones. Under half of the omission traces to an unresolved V gene where checked; the cause of the rest is unknown. The sample data list some 700,000 clones, and less than 95% of these were observed just once. The biggest ten clones account for 34% of the sample. Sequenced input: memory CD8+ T cells from PBMCs. The meaning of the sample's cell subset or site label: CD45RO+ cells pooled with CCR7-negative TemRA cells. These receptors all stem from a man aged 18-30 years in good health. Some clones in this sample may be carry-over from other donors' samples.

J is TRBJ2-1 and V is TRBV2; 8 nucleotides match TRBD2. The CDR3 consists of 15 residues. Germline V CDR1 and CDR2: SNHLY, FYNNEI. V gave up 6 bases and J gave up 2 bases; unmatched junction bases: 6. The chain's CDR3 is CASSASGPPYNEQFF. The DNA for the CDR3 is TGTGCCAGCAGCGCTAGCGGGCCCCCCTACAATGAGCAGTTCTTC. The full variable domain, its missing parts supplied by reference TRBV2 and TRBJ2-1, is EPEVTQTPSHQVTQMGQEVILRCVPISNHLYFYWYRQILGQKVEFLVSFYNNEISEKSEIFDDQFSVERPDGSNFTLKIRSTKLEDSAMYFCASSASGPPYNEQFFGPGTRLTVL.

This chain joins TRBV27 and TRBJ2-6; 8 nucleotides line up with TRBD2. J gave up 0 bases and V 2 bases, and 6 bases lay outside the gene matches. The germline V gene encodes CDR1 MNHEY and CDR2 SMNVEV (reference sequence). The CDR3 loop spans 18 amino acids. CDR3 in DNA: TGTGCCAGCAGTTTACTAGCGGGCTTAGACTCTGGGGCCAACGTCCTGACTTTC. Amino acids: CASSLLAGLDSGANVLTF.

The chain has TRBV4-1 and TRBJ2-2; tentatively, D is TRBD2 (5 bases). Between the trimmed V and J ends, which lost 4 bases and 6 bases, there was a span of 12 bases. Germline CDR1 MGHRA, CDR2 YSYEKL. This CDR3 has 14 residues. CDR3 in amino acids: CASSPRDSPGELFF. CDR3 DNA: TGCGCCAGCAGCCCCCGGGATTCGCCCGGGGAGCTGTTTTTT.

In this sample, this clone turned up once. The chain carries TRBV4-1 and TRBJ2-2, with 9 bases aligning to TRBD2. The V gene's germline CDR1 is MGHRA and CDR2 YSYEKL. J lost 6 bases, V lost 1 base, and 3 bases had no gene match. There are 15 residues in the CDR3. CDR3 nucleotide sequence: TGCGCCAGCAGCCAAGGGGCGGGAGGGCCCGGGGAGCTGTTTTTT. This sequence encodes CASSQGAGGPGELFF.

A single count supports this clone. V is TRBV2 and J is TRBJ2-6, with a possible D match to TRBD2 (5 bases). The CDR3 covers 15 residues. The V end was cut by 4 bases, the J end by 4 bases, with 11 bases between. Germline V lookup: CDR1 SNHLY, CDR2 FYNNEI. As DNA, the CDR3 is TGTGCCAGCAGTGCTGAGGGCCCCGGGGCCAACGTCCTGACTTTC. It codes for CASSAEGPGANVLTF.

The chain carries TRBV10-3 and TRBJ1-1; D gene uncertain. V gave up 0 bases and J gave up 1 base, with 6 bases separating them. The CDR3 runs 14 residues. Germline V CDR1 and CDR2: ENHRY, SYGVKD. In DNA, the CDR3 is TGTGCCATCAGTGAGTCGAGTAGGAACACTGAAGCTTTCTTT. Amino acid sequence: CAISESSRNTEAFF.

This rearrangement joins TRBV2 to TRBJ2-5; a possible D gene is TRBD2 (5 bases). This CDR3 comprises 13 residues. Trimming removed 5 bases at V and 1 base at J, with 8 bases between. Germline V gene lookup returns CDR1 SNHLY and CDR2 FYNNEI. The CDR3, as DNA: TGTGCCAGCAGTTACGGGATCCAAGAGACCCAGTACTTC. The encoded protein is CASSYGIQETQYF.

The chain employs TRBV5-1 and TRBJ1-1; no clear D. Trimming removed 5 bases from V and 8 bases from J, with 22 bases in between. The CDR3 consists of 15 residues. Germline-derived CDR1 and CDR2 are SGHRS and YFSETQ. The CDR3 is CASRRFPRPWTEAFF. Here the CDR3 DNA reads TGCGCCAGCAGGCGTTTCCCAAGGCCGTGGACCGAAGCTTTCTTT.

Remarks on this clone: Other nucleotide sequences from this sample produce the same CDR3. This chain uses TRBV19 with TRBJ2-7; 10 nucleotides line up with TRBD2. Losses at the gene ends were 6 bases for V and 3 bases for J; bases not matched to a gene: 2. Germline CDR1 reads LNHDA; CDR2 reads SQIVND (reference sequence). There are 13 residues in the CDR3. Here the CDR3 DNA reads TGTGCCAGTAGACGGACTAGCGGCTACGAGCAGTACTTC. It codes for CASRRTSGYEQYF.

This clone appeared once. This sequence joins TRBV10-3 and TRBJ2-7; TRBD1 matches 7 bases. Germline trimming cut 6 bases from V and 3 bases from J; bases unmatched to any gene: 8. Germline CDR1 reads ENHRY; CDR2 reads SYGVKD. The CDR3 length is 14 residues. The CDR3 DNA sequence: TGTGCCATCAGGAAGGGACAGCCTAACTACGAGCAGTACTTC. The encoded protein is CAIRKGQPNYEQYF.

This chain joins TRBV18 and TRBJ2-7; 10 positions match TRBD1. Germline assignment: CDR1 KGHSH and CDR2 LQKENI. Trimming took 2 bases from V and 3 from J; bases not matched to a gene: 7. The CDR3 length is 16 residues. The CDR3 DNA sequence: TGTGCCAGCTCACCATCCCCTGGACAGGGGGTCTACGAGCAGTACTTC. Its protein product is CASSPSPGQGVYEQYF.

The rearrangement joins TRBV6-1 to TRBJ1-1, with D tentatively TRBD1 (5 bases). This CDR3 has 14 amino acids. Germline V lookup: CDR1 MNHNS, CDR2 SASEGT. Trimming took 8 bases from V and 7 from J, leaving 20 bases between them. DNA for the CDR3: TGTGCCAGCGAACCCACCATCCAGGGATTTGAAGCTTTCTTT. Translating gives CASEPTIQGFEAFF.

This clone has only a few counts. The rearrangement links TRBV5-1 to TRBJ1-1; D not resolved. The CDR3 totals 11 residues. The V gene lost 5 bases and the J gene lost 0 bases, with 2 bases spanning the gap. Germline V CDR1 and CDR2: SGHRS, YFSETQ. CDR3: CASRVNTEAFF. The CDR3 DNA reads TGCGCCAGCAGGGTGAACACTGAAGCTTTCTTT.

The V gene is TRBV14, the J gene TRBJ2-3, with no clear D. V was pared by 2 bases and J by 3 bases, with 6 bases between. Per the germline V gene, CDR1 is SGHDN and CDR2 is FVKESK. This CDR3 is 13 amino acids long. CDR3 sequence reads: CASSQFRTDTQYF. The DNA of the CDR3 is TGTGCCAGCAGCCAATTTCGGACAGATACGCAGTATTTT.

The CDR3 region has the DNA TGTGCCAGCAGTTTCATAGCGGGGTCGGGGAATGAGCAGTTCTTC. It encodes CASSFIAGSGNEQFF. This chain uses TRBV28 with TRBJ2-1; TRBD2 agrees at 8 bases. Per germline, CDR1 MDHEN and CDR2 SYDVKM. The CDR3 length is 15 residues. Trimming removed 3 bases from V and 7 bases from J; junction bases left unmatched: 8.

The CDR3 is CASSLATGHYGYTF. CDR3 bases: TGTGCCAGCAGCTTGGCGACAGGGCACTATGGCTACACCTTC. The chain uses TRBV5-4 and TRBJ1-2, with 7 bases fitting TRBD1. The V gene's germline CDR1 is SGHNT and CDR2 YYREEE (reference sequence). Trimming at V came to 0 bases and at J to 3 bases, leaving 2 bases not matched to a gene. The CDR3 is 14 residues long.

The chain has TRBV19 and TRBJ1-5; D call uncertain. The CDR3 contains 13 residues. The germline V gene has CDR1 LNHDA and CDR2 SQIVND (reference sequence). Between the trimmed V and J ends, which lost 6 bases and 6 bases, there was a span of 12 bases. Written as DNA, the CDR3 is TGTGCCAGTAGCCCACGGGTGTTTCAGCCCCAGCATTTT. This codes for CASSPRVFQPQHF.

On this clone itself: The sample holds other DNA sequences that translate to the same CDR3. The chain has TRBV9 and TRBJ2-7; unclear D gene. The germline V and J ends were trimmed by 2 bases and 0 bases, with 6 bases remaining between them. Germline CDR1 SGDLS, CDR2 YYNGEE. The CDR3 contains 13 residues. CDR3 nucleotide sequence: TGTGCCAGCAGCGTCGCTAGCTCCTACGAGCAGTACTTC. It specifies CASSVASSYEQYF.